The clone carrying this T cell receptor (beta chain) came up once. V gave up 5 bases and J gave up 11 bases; unmatched junction bases: 8. Germline V gene lookup returns CDR1 GTSNPN and CDR2 SVGIG (reference sequence). This CDR3 is built from 11 residues. This entry belongs to a study of control samples from healthy donors and cancer patients. Some clones are missing from TCRdb's copy, which holds only in-frame ones; the method was immunoSEQ multiplex PCR. The sample has 150,000 to 180,000 clones; 90% to 95% are singletons. The chain uses TRBV30 and TRBJ1-1; the match to TRBD1 covers 7 bases. Source material: blood. This TCR derives from a man aged 35 to 55 in good health. The DNA for the CDR3 is TGTGCCTGGGGGGGACAGTTTTCGGCTTTCTTT. Amino acids: CAWGGQFSAFF.